Sequencing of this T cell receptor (beta chain) was carried out in a study of shared clonotypes between healthy human individuals. Study-level points and caveats: Of the naive CD4 clonotypes, about 5.4% were shared across a handful of donors. In contrast to clonotypes shared by all four donors, non-shared clonotypes had lower generation probabilities.

In the naive CD8 group, cells lacked CD45RO and were positively selected for CCR7, so terminally differentiated effector memory CD45RA+ cells were left out. Of note for this clone: Its antigen is unidentified.

Germline assignment: CDR1 MNHNS and CDR2 SASEGT. The CDR3 consists of 15 residues. The trim removed 6 bases at V and 0 bases at J, leaving 5 bases unmatched. The data were produced by immunoSEQ multiplex PCR, yet TCRdb's version contains in-frame clones alone and is incomplete. This sample has over 2 million clones; roughly 95% occur once, and the top ten carry roughly 1%. This sequence originates from a man between 18 and 29 years old in good health. The sample taken for sequencing was naive CD8+ T cells sorted from blood. The V gene is TRBV6-1, the J gene TRBJ1-1, with 9 bases matching TRBD1. CDR3 coding DNA: TGTGCCAGCAGGGGGGACAGGGTGATGAACACTGAAGCTTTCTTT. This codes for CASRGDRVMNTEAFF.